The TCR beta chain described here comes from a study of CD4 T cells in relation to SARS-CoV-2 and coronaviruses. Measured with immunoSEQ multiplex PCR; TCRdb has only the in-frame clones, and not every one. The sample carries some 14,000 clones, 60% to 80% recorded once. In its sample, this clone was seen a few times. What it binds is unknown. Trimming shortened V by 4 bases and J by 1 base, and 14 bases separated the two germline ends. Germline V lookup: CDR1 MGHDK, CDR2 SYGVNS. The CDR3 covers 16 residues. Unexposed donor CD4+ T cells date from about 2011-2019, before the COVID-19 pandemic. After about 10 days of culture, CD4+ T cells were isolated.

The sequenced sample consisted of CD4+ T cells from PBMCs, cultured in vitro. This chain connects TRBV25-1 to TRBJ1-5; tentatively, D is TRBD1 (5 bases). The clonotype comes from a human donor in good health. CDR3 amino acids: CASSAGQTESNQPQHF. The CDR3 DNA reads TGTGCCAGCAGTGCCGGACAAACGGAGAGCAATCAGCCCCAGCATTTT. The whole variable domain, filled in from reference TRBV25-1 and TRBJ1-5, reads EADIYQTPRYLVIGTGKKITLECSQTMGHDKMYWYQQDPGMELHLIHYSYGVNSTEKGDLSSESTVSRIRTEHFPLTLESARPSHTSQYLCASSAGQTESNQPQHFGDGTRLSIL.